This T cell receptor beta chain comes out of a study of T cell responses to AZD1222 COVID-19 vaccine (dated by TCRdb to the early 2020s). For the wider study: Because spike-specific TCR depth and breadth did not differ between the two schedules, AZD1222 recipients who got a second dose at roughly 4 weeks were pooled with those who got a second dose at roughly 12 weeks. TCR sequencing covered some 250 trial participants: 207 given two doses of AZD1222 and about 26 given two doses of MenACWY control vaccine. Trial participants were enrolled by age into 18-55, 56-69 and 70-plus year subgroups, with around 140, 26 and 57 TCR-sequenced participants respectively.

Notes on this clone: The clone's antigen remains unknown. It has no much larger one-base neighbor in the sample; base qualities were not kept.

Broader findings and caveats from the paper: Because no samples from the day 14 peak response were available, repertoires could be characterized only after the peak T cell response. After two AZD1222 doses, both the breadth and the depth of spike-specific TCRs were significantly higher than at day 0 and than in MenACWY recipients. Epitopes outside the regions mutated in the B.1.351 and B.1.1.7 variants were reportedly recognized by nearly half of the unique spike-specific TCRs. The whole spike protein was spanned by vaccine-associated CD4 TCRs, and dominant responses were seen in regions 160-218 and 743-854. In the small 56-69-year group, the increase in depth fell short of significance, most likely because of low power. Conclusions about previously exposed vaccinees were limited because only six AZD1222 recipients were SARS-CoV-2 seropositive at baseline. Participants were mostly white British and included more females than males, and it was suggested by the authors that clonal diversity may have been underestimated.

CDR1 and CDR2 were assigned from the germline V gene as MDHEN and SYDVKM. Unmatched junction bases come to 6, with V trimmed by 8 bases and J by 1 base. Counted from cysteine to phenylalanine, this CDR3 has 15 amino acids. The retained sequence is limited to the CDR3, 45 bases, with the frame set at the first base. The CDR3 regions of human TCRbeta chains were analyzed by immunosequencing. In the paper's pipeline: TCRs in the repertoires were compared against a reference library of SARS-CoV-2-specific TCRs that had been generated with the MIRA antigen-specificity platform. Breadth meant the fraction of unique TCRs that were SARS-CoV-2-associated, whereas depth meant the fraction of total T cells that were SARS-CoV-2-associated. Using the MIRA data, each spike-specific TCR was assigned both to the spike region to which the TCR was reactive and to a CD4 or CD8 class. Log10-transformed breadth and depth values were compared by one-way ANOVA with Sidak's multiple comparisons tests. TCRdb provides this immuneACCESS table in a form limited to in-frame rearrangements. Some clones are lacking; in checked studies, under half of them reflect an unresolved V gene, and why the rest are absent is not known. V, J and clone size are those of that table, while D and trimming were read from the DNA. In this sample the table shows 150,000 to 200,000 clones, about 90% of which occur a single time. Over 1.3% of the sample is held by the ten biggest clonotypes.

This specimen's time point label, interpreted: baseline before first vaccination. Vaccinee samples came from UK trials COV001 and COV002, including a single-blind randomized controlled phase 2/3 trial of AZD1222 (ChAdOx1 nCoV-19) in healthy adults. Trial participant PBMC samples were collected at day 0 and day 28 after the second dose for TCRbeta chain sequencing. This clonotype was sampled from an adult in good health. The source material was peripheral blood, sampled on day 0 of AZD1222 vaccination. The V and J genes are TRBV28 and TRBJ2-1; 9 central nucleotides agree with TRBD2. The CDR3: CASESLAGSYNEQFF. The DNA sequence follows: TGTGCCAGCGAATCCCTAGCGGGGTCCTACAATGAGCAGTTCTTC.